The 25 T cell receptor beta chains given below trace back to one sample, sequenced in a study of shared clonotypes between healthy human individuals. Assay used: immunoSEQ multiplex PCR; TCRdb lists only in-frame clones, some missing. The data contain 450,000 to 650,000 clones, just over 75% of them singletons. The specimen sequenced was PBMCs. The receptors were sampled from a woman aged 40-49 years in good health. Some clones in this sample may be carry-over from other donors' samples.

For this clone: This same CDR3 is encoded by further DNA sequences in the sample. V is TRBV7-2 and J is TRBJ2-3, with D unclear. The CDR3 contains 11 residues. Per germline, CDR1 SGHTA and CDR2 FQGNSA. Between the trimmed V and J ends, which lost 3 bases and 4 bases, there was a span of 2 bases. The CDR3 loop is CASSLADTQYF. DNA for the CDR3: TGTGCCAGCAGCTTGGCAGATACGCAGTATTTT.

A word on this clone: A much larger clone lies a single base off, so this may be a read error. This same CDR3 is encoded by further DNA sequences in the sample. This chain links TRBV28 with TRBJ1-5, with 7 positions matching TRBD1. Germline V gene sequence: CDR1 MDHEN, CDR2 SYDVKM. The trim removed 6 bases at V and 5 bases at J, leaving 10 bases unmatched. The CDR3 totals 15 residues. CDR3 DNA sequence: TGTGCCAGCAGCACCCCCGGACAGGTCGATCAGCCCCAGCATTTT. Translated, it gives CASSTPGQVDQPQHF.

V and J are TRBV10-3 and TRBJ2-1; TRBD2 agrees at 12 bases. The length of the CDR3 is 18 residues. V shed 6 bases and J 8 bases; nucleotides not matched to a gene: 17. Germline-derived CDR1 and CDR2 are ENHRY and SYGVKD. This CDR3 reads CAISSPGLAGWGGDEQFF. The CDR3 nucleotides are TGTGCCATCAGCAGCCCCGGACTAGCGGGATGGGGGGGAGATGAGCAGTTCTTC.

J is TRBJ2-3 and V is TRBV7-3; 8 bases are shared with TRBD2. Germline V gene lookup returns CDR1 SGHTA and CDR2 FQGTGA. The CDR3 is made up of 14 amino acids. J lost 2 bases, V lost 4 bases, and 2 bases had no gene match. CDR3 in DNA: TGTGCCAGCAGCTCACTAGCGGCCACAGATACGCAGTATTTT. Encoded protein: CASSSLAATDTQYF.

This chain joins TRBV6-1 and TRBJ1-2; 9 bases are a match to TRBD1. V dropped 1 base and J dropped 2; count of bases not matched to a gene: 5. There are 16 residues in the CDR3. CDR1 and CDR2 (germline): MNHNS, SASEGT. The CDR3 reads CASSEGGQGRNYGYTF. The CDR3 coding sequence is TGTGCCAGCAGTGAAGGGGGACAGGGTCGGAACTATGGCTACACCTTC.

Concerning this clone: Compared with germline, one end of the junction differs, possibly owing to a read error. The chain uses TRBV11-2 and TRBJ2-1; possibly TRBD1 for D (6 bases). The CDR3 contains 15 residues. Per the germline V gene, CDR1 is SGHAT and CDR2 is FQNNGV. CDR3 region: CASSIDHRVGNEQFF. As DNA, the CDR3 is TGTGCCAGCAGCATAGATCACAGGGTAGGCAATGAGCAGTTCTTC. The variable domain in full, completed from reference TRBV11-2 and TRBJ2-1, reads EAGVAQSPRYKIIEKRQSVAFWCNPISGHATLYWYQQILGQGPKLLIQFQNNGVVDDSQLPKDRFSAERLKGVDSTLKIQPAKLEDSAVYLCASSIDHRVGNEQFFGPGTRLTVL.

The chain combines TRBV28 with TRBJ2-7; 7 bases match TRBD2. The V segment lost 4 bases and the J segment 5 bases; nucleotides outside the gene matches: 11. The CDR3 is made up of 15 amino acids. CDR1 is MDHEN and CDR2 is SYDVKM in the germline V gene. The DNA of the CDR3 is TGTGCCAGCAGTTCCCCCGGGGCTAGCGGTAACGAGCAGTACTTC. This gives the protein CASSSPGASGNEQYF. The variable domain in full, completed from reference TRBV28 and TRBJ2-7, reads DVKVTQSSRYLVKRTGEKVFLECVQDMDHENMFWYRQDPGLGLRLIYFSYDVKMKEKGDIPEGYSVSREKKERFSLILESASTNQTSMYLCASSSPGASGNEQYFGPGTRLTVT.

The rearrangement links TRBV5-5 to TRBJ1-2, with 7 nucleotides matching TRBD1. This CDR3 has 13 residues. CDR1 SGHKS and CDR2 YYEKEE come from the germline V gene (reference sequence). Trimming cost V 4 bases and J 7 bases; bases outside gene matches: 7. The CDR3 protein is CASSPGQPPGYTF. The CDR3 DNA sequence: TGTGCCAGCAGCCCGGGACAGCCGCCTGGCTACACCTTC.

The chain uses TRBV6-1 and TRBJ1-5; 7 positions match TRBD1. CDR3 length: 15 residues. V lost 5 bases and J lost 3; bases outside the gene matches: 7. Per germline, CDR1 MNHNS and CDR2 SASEGT. CDR3 sequence (DNA): TGTGCCAGCAGTCCCCGGACAGGAACCAATCAGCCCCAGCATTTT. It codes for CASSPRTGTNQPQHF.

The chain has TRBV19 and TRBJ2-2, with TRBD1 matching 10 bases. The CDR3 sequence is 18 residues long. From germline, CDR1 is LNHDA and CDR2 SQIVND (reference sequence). V was clipped by 6 bases and J by 0 bases; unmatched bases: 10. This CDR3 reads CASSRTGGLRTNTGELFF. The CDR3 DNA is TGTGCCAGTAGCAGGACAGGGGGGTTAAGGACGAACACCGGGGAGCTGTTTTTT. Combining the CDR3 with reference TRBV19 and TRBJ2-2 gives the whole variable domain DGGITQSPKYLFRKEGQNVTLSCEQNLNHDAMYWYRQDPGQGLRLIYYSQIVNDFQKGDIAEGYSVSREKKESFPLTVTSAQKNPTAFYLCASSRTGGLRTNTGELFFGEGSRLTVL.

This clone was counted many times. The chain carries TRBV28 and TRBJ1-3; 11 nucleotides match TRBD1. V lost 6 bases and J lost 6; bases outside the gene matches: 1. The CDR3 extends over 13 amino acids. Germline lookup yields CDR1 MDHEN and CDR2 SYDVKM. CDR3 sequence (DNA): TGTGCCAGCAGGGACAGGGGGCAAAACACCATATATTTT. It encodes CASRDRGQNTIYF.

This clone was recorded a few times. V gene TRBV21-1 combines with J gene TRBJ2-5; TRBD1, as called in the table, went unchecked against the DNA. TRBV21-1 has pseudogene status. CDR3 length: 15 residues. CDR3 DNA sequence: TGTGCCAGCAGGAAAACAGGGGGCGATGGGGAGACCCAGTACTTC. This gives the protein CASRKTGGDGETQYF.

The chain employs TRBV4-1 and TRBJ2-1; D gene unclear. Germline CDR1 reads MGHRA; CDR2 reads YSYEKL. V was pared by 0 bases and J by 1 base, with 7 bases between. The CDR3 has 15 residues. CDR3 residues: CASSQDGGSYNEQFF. DNA of the CDR3: TGCGCCAGCAGCCAAGACGGTGGATCCTACAATGAGCAGTTCTTC.

V usage is TRBV18 and J usage is TRBJ2-4; D may be TRBD1 (6 bases). The germline CDR1 and CDR2 sequences are KGHSH and LQKENI. The V end was cut by 4 bases, the J end by 7 bases, with 11 bases between. This CDR3 is built from 13 residues. The CDR3 loop is CASSLGQRNIQYF. The CDR3, as DNA: TGTGCCAGCTCACTTGGACAGAGGAACATTCAGTACTTC.

The CDR3 loop reads CASSLRQGALDNEQFF. Here the CDR3 DNA reads TGTGCCAGCAGCCTCCGACAGGGGGCGCTGGACAATGAGCAGTTCTTC. This chain links TRBV11-2 with TRBJ2-1, with TRBD1 matching 10 bases. Trimming at V came to 5 bases and at J to 5 bases, leaving 9 bases not matched to a gene. CDR1 and CDR2 from the germline V gene are SGHAT and FQNNGV. The CDR3 consists of 16 residues.

The gene calls are TRBV18 and TRBJ1-2, with 10 bases aligning to TRBD1. The CDR3 has 14 amino acids. V dropped 6 bases and J dropped 2; count of bases not matched to a gene: 3. Germline V gene sequence: CDR1 KGHSH, CDR2 LQKENI. The chain's CDR3 is CASSGTGENYGYTF. As DNA, the CDR3 is TGTGCCAGCTCCGGGACAGGGGAAAACTATGGCTACACCTTC.

This chain connects TRBV4-2 to TRBJ2-1, with D hard to call. Per germline, CDR1 LGHNA and CDR2 YNFKEQ. V was cut by 0 bases and J by 7 bases, with 19 bases left in between. There are 17 residues in the CDR3. In DNA form, the CDR3 reads TGTGCCAGCAGCCAAGAGCCGTCGTCTAGAATTGGAAATGAGCAGTTCTTC. Translation: CASSQEPSSRIGNEQFF.

The chain combines TRBV21-1 with TRBJ2-7; TRBD2 is the table's D call and was not checked against the DNA. TRBV21-1 is described as a pseudogene. This CDR3 spans 17 amino acids. CDR3 bases: TGTGCCAGCAGCAAACATTCCCTGGGGGGAAATGACTACGAGCAGTACTTC. It yields the protein CASSKHSLGGNDYEQYF.

This clone was observed many times. The chain recombines TRBV28 with TRBJ2-5; D is possibly TRBD1 (5 bases). CDR1 and CDR2 from the germline V gene are MDHEN and SYDVKM. This CDR3 has 15 residues. V lost 3 bases, J lost 5 bases, and 16 bases lay in between. CDR3 sequence (DNA): TGTGCCAGCAGTTTCAGGGCCCTATACTGGGAGACCCAGTACTTC. This gives the protein CASSFRALYWETQYF.

The table lists this clone with a few counts. With a far larger clone one base away, a read error is the likely cause. Other DNA sequences in this sample translate to the same CDR3. The chain joins TRBV19 to TRBJ1-5; D ambiguous. The CDR3 is 13 residues long. CDR1 LNHDA and CDR2 SQIVND come from the germline V gene (reference sequence). The CDR3 protein is CANSEVRGQPQHF. CDR3 nucleotide sequence: TGTGCCAATAGTGAGGTCCGAGGGCAGCCCCAGCATTTT.

The sample holds one count of this clone. The V and J genes are TRBV4-3 and TRBJ1-1; tentatively, D is TRBD1 (5 bases). Looked up from germline, CDR1 is LGHNA and CDR2 is YSLEER. The length of the CDR3 is 13 residues. Trimming stripped 4 bases from V and 11 bases from J, with 17 bases between. The CDR3 DNA sequence: TGCGCCAGCAGCCGAGGGGTGGGACTTGGGGCTTTCTTT. It translates to CASSRGVGLGAFF.

This chain links TRBV7-9 with TRBJ2-7, with 7 bases lining up with TRBD2. The CDR3 loop spans 13 amino acids. The ends lost 5 bases at V and 6 bases at J; junction bases unmatched: 7. Per germline, CDR1 SEHNR and CDR2 FQNEAQ (reference sequence). The CDR3 here is CASSQRTRREQYF. The CDR3 coding sequence is TGTGCCAGCAGCCAGAGGACTAGACGCGAGCAGTACTTC.

The chain combines TRBV4-1 with TRBJ2-3; D is unresolved. The germline gives CDR1 MGHRA, CDR2 YSYEKL. The CDR3 length is 15 residues. Trimming stripped 0 bases from V and 2 bases from J, with 9 bases between. The CDR3 loop is CASSQEWVYTDTQYF. The DNA of the CDR3 is TGCGCCAGCAGCCAAGAGTGGGTATACACAGATACGCAGTATTTT.

The chain couples TRBV4-3 to TRBJ2-1, with D uncertain. V lost 0 bases and J lost 0, with 9 bases in between. The germline CDR1 and CDR2 sequences are LGHNA and YSLEER. CDR3 size: 16 residues. CDR3 amino acids: CASSQERGSSYNEQFF. CDR3 nucleotides: TGCGCCAGCAGCCAAGAGAGAGGTAGCTCCTACAATGAGCAGTTCTTC.

This sequence joins TRBV27 and TRBJ2-1, with D perhaps TRBD2 (6 bases). The CDR3 is 18 amino acids. V lost 2 bases and J lost 4, with 21 bases in between. In germline, CDR1 is MNHEY, CDR2 SMNVEV (reference sequence). CDR3 sequence (DNA): TGTGCCAGCAGTTTAATAACCTCCGCCATAGCGGAATACAATGAGCAGTTCTTC. Residues: CASSLITSAIAEYNEQFF.